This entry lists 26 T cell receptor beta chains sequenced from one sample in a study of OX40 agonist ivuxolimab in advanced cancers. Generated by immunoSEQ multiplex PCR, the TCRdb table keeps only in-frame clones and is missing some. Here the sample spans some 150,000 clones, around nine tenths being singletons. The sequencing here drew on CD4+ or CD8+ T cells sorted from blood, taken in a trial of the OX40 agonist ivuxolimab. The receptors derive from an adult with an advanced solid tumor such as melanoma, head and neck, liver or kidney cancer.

Here the CDR3 reads CATSSDRATNEKLFF. CDR3 bases: TGTGCCACCAGCTCCGACAGGGCTACTAATGAAAAACTGTTTTTT. V gene TRBV15 combines with J gene TRBJ1-4, with 7 bases aligning to TRBD1. V lost 5 bases to trimming and J lost 2 bases; unmatched junction nucleotides: 5. Germline V gene sequence: CDR1 LNHNV, CDR2 YYDKDF (reference sequence). The CDR3 is made up of 15 amino acids.

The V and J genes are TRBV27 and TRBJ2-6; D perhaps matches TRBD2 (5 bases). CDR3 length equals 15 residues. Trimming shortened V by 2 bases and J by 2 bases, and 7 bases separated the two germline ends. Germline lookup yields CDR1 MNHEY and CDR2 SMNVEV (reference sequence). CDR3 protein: CASSLNGAGANVLTF. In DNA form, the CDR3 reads TGTGCCAGCAGTTTAAACGGGGCTGGGGCCAACGTCCTGACTTTC.

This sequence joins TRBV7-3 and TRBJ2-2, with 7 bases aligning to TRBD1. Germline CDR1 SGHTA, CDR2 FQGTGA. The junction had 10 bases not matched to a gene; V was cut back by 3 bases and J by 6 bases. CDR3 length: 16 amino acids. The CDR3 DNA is TGTGCCAGCAGCTTCCCAGGGGGAGACCTCTCCGGGGAGCTGTTTTTT. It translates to CASSFPGGDLSGELFF. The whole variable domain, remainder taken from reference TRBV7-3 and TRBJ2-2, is GAGVSQTPSNKVTEKGKYVELRCDPISGHTALYWYRQSLGQGPEFLIYFQGTGAADDSGLPNDRFFAVRPEGSVSTLKIQRTERGDSAVYLCASSFPGGDLSGELFFGEGSRLTVL.

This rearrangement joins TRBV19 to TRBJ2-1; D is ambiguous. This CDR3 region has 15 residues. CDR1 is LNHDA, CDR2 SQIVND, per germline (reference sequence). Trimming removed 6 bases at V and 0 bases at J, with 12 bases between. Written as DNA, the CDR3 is TGTGCCAGTAGCTCATCTAGGAGCTCCTACAATGAGCAGTTCTTC. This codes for CASSSSRSSYNEQFF.

CDR3 nucleotides: TGTGCCAGCACTCGACAGGGGAGCTCCTACAATGAGCAGTTCTTC. It translates to CASTRQGSSYNEQFF. The rearrangement uses TRBV9 and TRBJ2-1; TRBD1 agrees at 8 bases. From germline, CDR1 is SGDLS and CDR2 YYNGEE. With 6 bases clipped from V and 0 bases from J, the junction kept 5 bases outside the gene matches. The CDR3 spans 15 residues. The variable domain in full, completed from reference TRBV9 and TRBJ2-1, reads DSGVTQTPKHLITATGQRVTLRCSPRSGDLSVYWYQQSLDQGLQFLIQYYNGEERAKGNILERFSAQQFPDLHSELNLSSLELGDSALYFCASTRQGSSYNEQFFGPGTRLTVL.

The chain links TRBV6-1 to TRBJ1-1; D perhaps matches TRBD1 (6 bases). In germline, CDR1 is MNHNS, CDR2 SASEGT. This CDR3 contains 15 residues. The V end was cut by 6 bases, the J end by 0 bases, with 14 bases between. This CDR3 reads CASSKEGGLNTEAFF. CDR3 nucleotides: TGTGCCAGCAGCAAAGAGGGGGGGTTGAACACTGAAGCTTTCTTT.

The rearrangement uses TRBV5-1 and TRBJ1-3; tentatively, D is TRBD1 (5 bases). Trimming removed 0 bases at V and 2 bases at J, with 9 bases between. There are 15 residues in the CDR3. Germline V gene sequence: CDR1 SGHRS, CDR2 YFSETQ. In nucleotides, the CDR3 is TGCGCCAGCAGCTTGGGTGGGACCGCTGGAAACACCATATATTTT. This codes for CASSLGGTAGNTIYF.

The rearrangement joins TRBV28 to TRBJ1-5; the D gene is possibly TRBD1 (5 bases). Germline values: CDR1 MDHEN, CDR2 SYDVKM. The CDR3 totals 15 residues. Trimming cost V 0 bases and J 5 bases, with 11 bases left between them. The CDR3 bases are TGTGCCAGCAGTTTATGGGGGCAGGCCGATCAGCCCCAGCATTTT. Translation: CASSLWGQADQPQHF.

The CDR3 sequence is CASSPGDSYEQYF. The CDR3 DNA reads as TGTGCCAGCTCACCAGGGGACTCCTACGAGCAGTACTTC. The chain combines TRBV18 with TRBJ2-7; D is undetermined. The ends were cut back, 2 bases at V and 0 bases at J, with 5 bases in the middle. CDR1 and CDR2 from the germline V gene are KGHSH and LQKENI. This CDR3 is built from 13 residues.

The CDR3 sequence is CASSLALGPRNNEQFF. As DNA, the CDR3 is TGTGCCAGCAGCTTGGCCTTAGGTCCACGTAACAATGAGCAGTTCTTC. The chain carries TRBV11-1 and TRBJ2-1; the D is unclear. The CDR3 is 16 amino acids. In germline, CDR1 is SGHAT, CDR2 FQDESV (reference sequence). The germline V and J ends were trimmed by 3 bases and 5 bases, with 17 bases remaining between them.

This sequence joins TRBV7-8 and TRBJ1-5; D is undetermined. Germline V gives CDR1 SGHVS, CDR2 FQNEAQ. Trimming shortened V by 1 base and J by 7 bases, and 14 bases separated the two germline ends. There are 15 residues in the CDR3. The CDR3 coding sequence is TGTGCCAGCAGCTTAGTCTGGGCCCCGAGGCAGCCCCAGCATTTT. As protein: CASSLVWAPRQPQHF.

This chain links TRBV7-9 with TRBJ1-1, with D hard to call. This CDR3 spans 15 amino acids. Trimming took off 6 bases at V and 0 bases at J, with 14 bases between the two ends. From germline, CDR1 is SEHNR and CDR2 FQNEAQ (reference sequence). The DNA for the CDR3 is TGTGCCAGCAGTCCCAAGACCGAGATGAACACTGAAGCTTTCTTT. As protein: CASSPKTEMNTEAFF.

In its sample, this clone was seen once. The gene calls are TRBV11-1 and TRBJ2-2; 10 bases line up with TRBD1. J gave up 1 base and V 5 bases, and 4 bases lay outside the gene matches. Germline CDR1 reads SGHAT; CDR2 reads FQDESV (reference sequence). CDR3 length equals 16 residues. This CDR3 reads CASSPRTGGNTGELFF. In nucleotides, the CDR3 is TGTGCCAGCAGCCCTCGGACAGGGGGGAACACCGGGGAGCTGTTTTTT.

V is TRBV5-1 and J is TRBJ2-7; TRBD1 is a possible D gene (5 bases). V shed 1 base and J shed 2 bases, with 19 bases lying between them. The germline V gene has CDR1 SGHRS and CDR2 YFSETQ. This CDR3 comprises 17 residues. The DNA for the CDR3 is TGCGCCAGCAGCTTGCGAAGTTTAGGGGATTACACCTACGAGCAGTACTTC. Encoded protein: CASSLRSLGDYTYEQYF. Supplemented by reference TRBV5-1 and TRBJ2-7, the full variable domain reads KAGVTQTPRYLIKTRGQQVTLSCSPISGHRSVSWYQQTPGQGLQFLFEYFSETQRNKGNFPGRFSGRQFSNSRSEMNVSTLELGDSALYLCASSLRSLGDYTYEQYFGPGTRLTVT.

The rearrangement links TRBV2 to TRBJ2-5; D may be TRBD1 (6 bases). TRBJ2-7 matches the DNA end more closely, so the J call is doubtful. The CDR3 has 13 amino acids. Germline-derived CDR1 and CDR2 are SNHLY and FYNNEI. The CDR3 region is CASSVQGNYEQYF. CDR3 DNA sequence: TGTGCCAGCAGTGTACAGGGTAACTACGAGCAGTACTTC.

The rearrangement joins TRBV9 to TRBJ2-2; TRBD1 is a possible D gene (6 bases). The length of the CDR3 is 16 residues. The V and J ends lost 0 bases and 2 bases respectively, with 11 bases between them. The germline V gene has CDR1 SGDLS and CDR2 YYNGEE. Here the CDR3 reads CASSVGQDLNTGELFF. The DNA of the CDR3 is TGTGCCAGCAGCGTAGGACAGGACCTTAACACCGGGGAGCTGTTTTTT. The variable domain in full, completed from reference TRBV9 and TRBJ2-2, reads DSGVTQTPKHLITATGQRVTLRCSPRSGDLSVYWYQQSLDQGLQFLIQYYNGEERAKGNILERFSAQQFPDLHSELNLSSLELGDSALYFCASSVGQDLNTGELFFGEGSRLTVL.

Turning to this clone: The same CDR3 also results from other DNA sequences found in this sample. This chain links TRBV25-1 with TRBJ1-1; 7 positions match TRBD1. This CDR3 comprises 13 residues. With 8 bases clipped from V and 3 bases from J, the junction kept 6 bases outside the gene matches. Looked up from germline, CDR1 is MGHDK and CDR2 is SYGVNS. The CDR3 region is CASSRGGYTEAFF. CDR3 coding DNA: TGTGCCAGCTCCAGGGGGGGGTACACTGAAGCTTTCTTT.

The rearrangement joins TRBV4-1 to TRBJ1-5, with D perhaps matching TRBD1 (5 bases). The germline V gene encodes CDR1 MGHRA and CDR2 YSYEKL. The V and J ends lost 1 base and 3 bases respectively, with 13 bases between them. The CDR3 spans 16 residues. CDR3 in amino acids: CASSQVWGLNNQPQHF. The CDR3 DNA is TGCGCCAGCAGCCAAGTTTGGGGACTTAACAATCAGCCCCAGCATTTT.

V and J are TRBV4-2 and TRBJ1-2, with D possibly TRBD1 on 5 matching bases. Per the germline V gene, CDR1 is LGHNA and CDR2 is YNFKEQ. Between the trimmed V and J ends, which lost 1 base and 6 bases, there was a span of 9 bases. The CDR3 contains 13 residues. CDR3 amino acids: CASSQGGGDGYTF. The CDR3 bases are TGTGCCAGCAGCCAAGGGGGGGGTGATGGCTACACCTTC.

The CDR3 DNA reads TGTGCCAGCAGCCCAGAAGCGGGAGCATCCTACAATGAGCAGTTCTTC. It is translated as CASSPEAGASYNEQFF. The V call is TRBV5-4, the J call TRBJ2-1; 8 nucleotides align to TRBD2. The CDR3 is 16 residues long. Germline-derived CDR1 and CDR2 are SGHNT and YYREEE (reference sequence). After removal of 4 bases from V and 1 base from J, the junction contained 7 bases not matched to a gene.

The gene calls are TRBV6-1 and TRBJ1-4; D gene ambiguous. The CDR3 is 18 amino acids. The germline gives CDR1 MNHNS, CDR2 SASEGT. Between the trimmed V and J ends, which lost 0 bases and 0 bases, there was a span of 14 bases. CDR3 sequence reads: CASSEAGPSSATNEKLFF. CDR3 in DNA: TGTGCCAGCAGTGAAGCTGGGCCTTCCAGCGCAACTAATGAAAAACTGTTTTTT.

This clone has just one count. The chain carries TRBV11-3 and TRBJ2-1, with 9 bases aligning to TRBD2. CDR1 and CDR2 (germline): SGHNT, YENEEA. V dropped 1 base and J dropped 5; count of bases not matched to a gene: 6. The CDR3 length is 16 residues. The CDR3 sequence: CASSLGASGVDNEQFF. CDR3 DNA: TGTGCCAGCAGCTTAGGGGCTAGCGGGGTAGACAATGAGCAGTTCTTC.

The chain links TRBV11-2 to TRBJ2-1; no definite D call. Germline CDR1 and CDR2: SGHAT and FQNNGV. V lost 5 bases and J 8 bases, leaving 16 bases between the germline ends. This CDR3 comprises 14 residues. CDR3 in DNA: TGTGCCAGCAGCAAAACGGCGGCATGGGATGAGCAGTTCTTC. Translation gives CASSKTAAWDEQFF.

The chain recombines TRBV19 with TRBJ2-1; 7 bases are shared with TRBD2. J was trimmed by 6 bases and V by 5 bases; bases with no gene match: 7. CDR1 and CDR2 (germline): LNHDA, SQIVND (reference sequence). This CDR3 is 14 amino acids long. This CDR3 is CASSPFTSVNEQFF. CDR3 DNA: TGTGCCAGTAGTCCTTTTACTAGCGTCAATGAGCAGTTCTTC.

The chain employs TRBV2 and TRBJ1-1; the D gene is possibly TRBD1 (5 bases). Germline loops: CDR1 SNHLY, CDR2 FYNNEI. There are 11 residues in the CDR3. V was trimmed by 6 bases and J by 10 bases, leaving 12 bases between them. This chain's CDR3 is CASRGRRGAFF. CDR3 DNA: TGTGCCAGCAGGGGGCGGAGGGGAGCTTTCTTT.

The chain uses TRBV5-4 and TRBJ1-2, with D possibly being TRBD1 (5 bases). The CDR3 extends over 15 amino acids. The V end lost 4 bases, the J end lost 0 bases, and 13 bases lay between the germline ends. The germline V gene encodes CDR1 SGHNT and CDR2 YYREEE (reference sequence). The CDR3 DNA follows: TGTGCCAGCAGCCCACCGACAGCGGCTAACTATGGCTACACCTTC. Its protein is CASSPPTAANYGYTF.